The 20 T cell receptor beta chains in this list originate from one sample, sequenced in a study of T cells in Graves' hyperthyroidism and ophthalmopathy. Amplified TCR beta CDR3 regions derived from RNA transcripts. RT-PCR in the first round (using the HTBI primer set) targeted the TCR CDR3. MiXCR, applied by TCRdb to the multiplex PCR reads, yields one record per CDR3 protein. The repertoire consists of hundreds of thousands of distinct CDR3 sequences, with about 35% occurring once and the leading ten covering approximately 31%. Sequencing was done on a sample of blood. The receptors here all came from a woman aged 35 to 49 with Graves' hyperthyroidism.

The J gene is TRBJ2-7, the V gene TRBV28, with 11 bases aligning to TRBD2. The trim removed 5 bases at V and 6 bases at J, leaving 3 bases unmatched. From germline, CDR1 is MDHEN and CDR2 SYDVKM. This CDR3 is 13 amino acids long. CDR3 DNA sequence: TGTGCCAGCAGTATACTAGCGGGAGTCGAGCAGTACTTC. Translation: CASSILAGVEQYF. Together with reference TRBV28 and TRBJ2-7, the CDR3 gives the full variable domain: DVKVTQSSRYLVKRTGEKVFLECVQDMDHENMFWYRQDPGLGLRLIYFSYDVKMKEKGDIPEGYSVSREKKERFSLILESASTNQTSMYLCASSILAGVEQYFGPGTRLTVT.

This clonotype was found once. The chain combines TRBV29-1 with TRBJ2-5; unclear D gene. V was cut by 4 bases and J by 4 bases, with 10 bases left in between. Looked up from germline, CDR1 is SQVTM and CDR2 is ANQGSEA. The CDR3 length is 12 residues. CDR3 sequence reads: CSVGLERETQYF. CDR3 DNA sequence: TGCAGCGTTGGGTTAGAGAGAGAGACCCAGTACTTC.

This clonotype has only a few counts. One junction end disagrees with the germline gene, perhaps due to a read error. V and J are TRBV30 and TRBJ1-3; 7 bases align to TRBD1. The CDR3 sequence is 13 residues long. CDR1 GTSNPN and CDR2 SVGIG come from the germline V gene (reference sequence). The DNA for the CDR3 is TGTGCCTCAACTGAGGGGGCTGGAAACGCCATATATTTT. Its translation is CASTEGAGNAIYF.

The chain links TRBV24-1 to TRBJ1-2, with TRBD1 matching 10 bases. V lost 10 bases, J lost 4 bases, and 2 bases stayed unmatched. CDR1 is KGHDR, CDR2 SFDVKD, per germline. The CDR3 extends over 12 amino acids. CDR3 sequence reads: CATGQGIYGYTF. The DNA for the CDR3 is TGTGCCACGGGACAGGGGATCTATGGCTACACCTTC.

J is TRBJ1-5 and V is TRBV24-1; D gene uncertain. V lost 3 bases to trimming and J lost 6 bases, with 14 bases between them. Germline assignment: CDR1 KGHDR and CDR2 SFDVKD. The CDR3 sequence is 15 residues long. As DNA, the CDR3 is TGTGCCACCAGTGATGGGGAGGGTCCCGGTCAGCCCCAGCATTTT. It codes for CATSDGEGPGQPQHF.

The V call is TRBV4-1, the J call TRBJ1-4; TRBD1 agrees at 9 bases. Germline CDR1 reads MGHRA; CDR2 reads YSYEKL. The CDR3 spans 17 residues. V trimming: 2 bases; J trimming: 5 bases; junction bases outside the gene matches: 9. CDR3 loop: CASSQRDRGKGNEKLFF. The CDR3 DNA sequence: TGCGCCAGCAGCCAACGCGACAGGGGGAAAGGGAATGAAAAACTGTTTTTT.

The chain uses TRBV4-2 and TRBJ1-4, with D possibly TRBD1 on 5 matching bases. The CDR3 totals 15 residues. Germline V CDR1 and CDR2: LGHNA, YNFKEQ. V lost 5 bases and J lost 11, with 21 bases in between. CDR3 coding DNA: TGTGCCAGCAGCACCGCCTCGAGGGGAACGGGGAAACTGTTTTTT. Its protein is CASSTASRGTGKLFF.

This clonotype appeared many times. V is TRBV9 and J is TRBJ1-6; D perhaps matches TRBD1 (5 bases). The germline CDR1 and CDR2 sequences are SGDLS and YYNGEE. This CDR3 has 13 residues. V lost 4 bases, J lost 8 bases, and 10 bases lay in between. The CDR3 DNA sequence: TGTGCCAGCAGCCCGAGGGACGATTCACCCCTCCACTTT. Its translation: CASSPRDDSPLHF.

This chain joins TRBV10-3 and TRBJ2-1, with D possibly TRBD1 on 6 matching bases. The CDR3 consists of 13 residues. V was cut by 7 bases and J by 7 bases, with 14 bases left in between. From germline, CDR1 is ENHRY and CDR2 SYGVKD. The CDR3 coding sequence is TGTGCCATCAAATTTATCAGGGGAAATGAGCAGTTCTTC. Protein: CAIKFIRGNEQFF.

This clonotype was recorded at least ten times. The V gene is TRBV9, the J gene TRBJ2-5; D is unclear. Germline V gives CDR1 SGDLS, CDR2 YYNGEE. Deletions cut 2 bases from V and 1 base from J, with 12 bases between. The CDR3 contains 15 residues. The CDR3 DNA reads as TGTGCCAGCAGCGTTGGAAAGCGTACCCAAGAGACCCAGTACTTC. Its protein is CASSVGKRTQETQYF.

As for this clonotype: A read error may explain this, as a much larger clone is one base away. The V and J genes are TRBV7-9 and TRBJ2-5; tentatively, D is TRBD1 (6 bases). The CDR3 runs 14 residues. Trimming pared 2 bases from V and 1 base from J, leaving 8 bases between. The V gene's germline CDR1 is SEHNR and CDR2 FQNEAQ (reference sequence). This CDR3 reads CASSLPRGQETQYF. CDR3 nucleotides: TGTGCCAGCAGCTTACCCAGGGGCCAAGAGACCCAGTACTTC.

V is TRBV20-1 and J is TRBJ1-5; no clear D gene. The CDR3 consists of 11 residues. Trimming shortened V by 7 bases and J by 0 bases, and 4 bases separated the two germline ends. Per germline, CDR1 DFQATT and CDR2 SNEGSKA (reference sequence). CDR3 sequence (DNA): TGCAGTGACCTTAGCAATCAGCCCCAGCATTTT. Amino acids: CSDLSNQPQHF.

This chain's CDR3 is CASSPLDRGLYGYTF. The CDR3 DNA follows: TGTGCCAGCTCACCACTCGACAGGGGACTCTATGGCTACACCTTC. The V and J genes are TRBV2 and TRBJ1-2; 8 bases are shared with TRBD1. The CDR3 covers 15 residues. Germline CDR1 reads SNHLY; CDR2 reads FYNNEI. V dropped 8 bases and J dropped 4; count of bases not matched to a gene: 12.

Ten or more counts support this clonotype. The genes are TRBV3-1 and TRBJ2-5; D not certain. This CDR3 comprises 11 residues. Germline V gene data show CDR1 as LGHDT and CDR2 as YNNKEL (reference sequence). V was trimmed by 1 base and J by 7 bases, leaving 4 bases between them. The CDR3 here is CASSQGGTQYF. The CDR3 nucleotides read TGTGCCAGCAGCCAAGGGGGGACCCAGTACTTC.

The chain combines TRBV12-3 or TRBV12-4 with TRBJ1-6; D gene unclear. The CDR3 is 13 amino acids. The V and J ends lost 5 bases and 5 bases respectively, with 7 bases between them. The CDR3 loop reads CASSRADNSPLHF. The CDR3 nucleotides are TGTGCCAGCAGTCGTGCAGATAATTCACCCCTCCACTTT.

The V call is TRBV10-3, the J call TRBJ2-2, with 11 nucleotides matching TRBD1. Unmatched junction bases numbered 12, after V lost 10 bases and J lost 5 bases. This CDR3 region has 16 residues. CDR1 and CDR2 from the germline V gene are ENHRY and SYGVKD. The CDR3 spells CASSPRTGGMTGELFF. CDR3 DNA sequence: TGTGCCAGCTCACCAAGGACAGGGGGCATGACCGGGGAGCTGTTTTTT.

This clonotype was observed many times. The V gene is TRBV7-2, the J gene TRBJ2-7; TRBD2 matches at 9 bases. J lost 3 bases, V lost 1 base, and 4 bases had no gene match. In germline, CDR1 is SGHTA, CDR2 FQGNSA. CDR3 size: 15 residues. The CDR3 nucleotides are TGTGCCAGCAGCTTAGGGAGCGGGAGGTACTACGAGCAGTACTTC. This translates into CASSLGSGRYYEQYF.

This clonotype has ten or more counts. The rearrangement links TRBV7-6 to TRBJ1-1; the match to TRBD1 covers 9 bases. The V gene end was trimmed by 2 bases and the J gene end by 4 bases; junction bases not matched to a gene: 5. The CDR3 spans 15 residues. Germline assignment: CDR1 SGHVS and CDR2 FNYEAQ. The CDR3 nucleotides are TGTGCCAGCAGCTTAAGGGACAGGGAAGGCACTGAAGCTTTCTTT. Amino acids: CASSLRDREGTEAFF.

This rearrangement joins TRBV7-9 to TRBJ2-7; TRBD2 aligns across 10 bases. Germline values: CDR1 SEHNR, CDR2 FQNEAQ (reference sequence). The length of the CDR3 is 16 residues. The junction had 9 bases not matched to a gene; V was cut back by 4 bases and J by 3 bases. The CDR3 protein is CASSSQGTSAGYEQYF. The DNA of the CDR3 is TGTGCCAGCAGCTCTCAGGGGACTAGCGCCGGCTACGAGCAGTACTTC.

There are a few counts of this clonotype. The chain joins TRBV7-9 to TRBJ2-2; D gene uncertain. Germline values: CDR1 SEHNR, CDR2 FQNEAQ (reference sequence). The CDR3 has 13 amino acids. V was pared by 10 bases and J by 0 bases, with 9 bases between. CDR3 region: CANTDTNTGELFF. The CDR3 nucleotides are TGTGCCAACACCGACACGAACACCGGGGAGCTGTTTTTT.